These 25 T cell receptor beta chains came from one sample sequenced in a study of CD8 T cells in Susac syndrome (dated by TCRdb to the late 2010s). The receptor library was made with the immunoSEQ multiplex PCR assay. RNA was extracted using the RNeasy kit, and roughly 0.5 to 1 microgram was reverse transcribed with random hexamers. Through fastp at Q25 and MiXCR, TCRdb rebuilt clones from the public reads, retaining in-frame beta chains. Duplicate CDR3 protein sequences are folded into a single record with the most common DNA and genes. In all, the sample holds about 140,000 distinct CDR3 sequences, and roughly 94% of those were seen once. 0.14% of the sample belongs to the ten largest clones. Source material: CD4+ T cells from PBMCs. These TCRs come from a human donor with Susac syndrome.

This chain links TRBV20-1 with TRBJ2-2, with D perhaps TRBD2 (6 bases). V was pared by 6 bases and J by 1 base, with 18 bases between. This CDR3 contains 16 residues. Germline CDR1 reads DFQATT; CDR2 reads SNEGSKA (reference sequence). The CDR3 DNA is TGCAGTGCGCCAAGTGGGGTCGGGAGGAACACCGGGGAGCTGTTTTTT. Protein product: CSAPSGVGRNTGELFF.

The chain has TRBV29-1 and TRBJ1-3; possible D gene TRBD1, 5 bases. The CDR3 loop spans 16 amino acids. Trimming took 1 base from V and 0 from J, leaving 13 bases between them. Germline V lookup: CDR1 SQVTM, CDR2 ANQGSEA. The CDR3 here is CSVEARPGISGNTIYF. The DNA for the CDR3 is TGCAGCGTTGAAGCTCGACCAGGGATCTCTGGAAACACCATATATTTT.

This chain joins TRBV29-1 and TRBJ1-3; D is unclear. With 1 base removed from V and 1 base from J, the gap between germline ends came to 8 bases. Germline V gene sequence: CDR1 SQVTM, CDR2 ANQGSEA. This CDR3 contains 14 residues. The CDR3 protein is CSVEVGSSGNTIYF. The CDR3 region has the DNA TGCAGCGTTGAAGTGGGGAGTTCTGGAAACACCATATATTTT.

The chain uses TRBV30 and TRBJ1-5; D perhaps matches TRBD1 (5 bases). The germline gives CDR1 GTSNPN, CDR2 SVGIG (reference sequence). CDR3 length: 17 residues. Between the trimmed V and J ends, which lost 2 bases and 0 bases, there was a span of 17 bases. The CDR3 DNA sequence: TGTGCCTGGAGTCCCGCGGTGACAGTTTATAGCAATCAGCCCCAGCATTTT. Protein: CAWSPAVTVYSNQPQHF.

J is TRBJ2-7 and V is TRBV18, with 10 nucleotides matching TRBD1. V shed 3 bases, J shed 4 bases, and the junction held 9 bases outside the gene matches. The germline V gene encodes CDR1 KGHSH and CDR2 LQKENI. The CDR3 spans 16 residues. This chain's CDR3 is CASSPIPGQGSYEQYF. CDR3 sequence (DNA): TGTGCCAGCTCACCCATACCGGGACAGGGGTCGTACGAGCAGTACTTC.

The chain couples TRBV9 to TRBJ1-4; 7 nucleotides agree with TRBD1. The CDR3 contains 16 residues. Trimming at V came to 3 bases and at J to 2 bases, leaving 7 bases not matched to a gene. The V gene's germline CDR1 is SGDLS and CDR2 YYNGEE. CDR3 residues: CASSARRGGTNEKLFF. The CDR3 DNA reads as TGTGCCAGCAGCGCACGGAGAGGGGGCACTAATGAAAAACTGTTTTTT.

This chain connects TRBV5-6 to TRBJ2-5, with 7 bases aligning to TRBD1. The germline V gene has CDR1 SGHDT and CDR2 YYEEEE. CDR3 size: 14 residues. V gave up 3 bases and J gave up 4 bases; unmatched junction bases: 6. CDR3: CASSYWTGAETQYF. DNA of the CDR3: TGTGCCAGCAGCTATTGGACAGGCGCAGAGACCCAGTACTTC.

This clonotype was found once. The chain joins TRBV7-2 to TRBJ2-2, with 8 bases matching TRBD1. Germline V lookup: CDR1 SGHTA, CDR2 FQGNSA. The V segment lost 5 bases and the J segment 6 bases; nucleotides outside the gene matches: 11. The CDR3 spans 16 residues. CDR3 region: CASSPLDRASAGELFF. The CDR3 nucleotides read TGTGCCAGCAGCCCATTGGACAGGGCCAGCGCCGGGGAGCTGTTTTTT.

The chain combines TRBV20-1 with TRBJ1-2; D possibly corresponds to TRBD1 (6 bases). The CDR3 has 17 residues. Trimming took off 0 bases at V and 4 bases at J, with 21 bases between the two ends. Germline CDR1 reads DFQATT; CDR2 reads SNEGSKA (reference sequence). CDR3 nucleotides: TGCAGTGCTAGAGAGGCGGGCAGGGGAAATGTCCTCTATGGCTACACCTTC. Its protein product is CSAREAGRGNVLYGYTF.

The chain links TRBV29-1 to TRBJ1-5; tentatively, D is TRBD1 (5 bases). The CDR3 sequence is 12 residues long. Germline V gene sequence: CDR1 SQVTM, CDR2 ANQGSEA. V lost 4 bases to trimming and J lost 4 bases, with 8 bases between them. The chain's CDR3 is CSVAGVNQPQHF. CDR3 nucleotides: TGCAGCGTTGCGGGGGTTAATCAGCCCCAGCATTTT. Full variable domain (remainder filled in from reference TRBV29-1 and TRBJ1-5): SAVISQKPSRDICQRGTSLTIQCQVDSQVTMMFWYRQQPGQSLTLIATANQGSEATYESGFVIDKFPISRPNLTFSTLTVSNMSPEDSSIYLCSVAGVNQPQHFGDGTRLSIL.

The rearrangement uses TRBV28 and TRBJ2-2; D gene ambiguous. Germline V gene data show CDR1 as MDHEN and CDR2 as SYDVKM. V was shortened by 2 bases and J by 6 bases, with 7 bases between the two germline ends. The CDR3 totals 13 residues. CDR3 sequence: CASSLGLPGELFF. CDR3 DNA: TGTGCCAGCAGTTTAGGGCTTCCCGGGGAGCTGTTTTTT.

The J gene is TRBJ2-2, the V gene TRBV27, with D hard to call. Trimming took 0 bases from V and 6 from J, leaving 5 bases between them. The CDR3 runs to 13 residues. CDR1 MNHEY and CDR2 SMNVEV come from the germline V gene (reference sequence). The CDR3: CASSLSLAGELFF. CDR3 in DNA: TGTGCCAGCAGTTTATCCCTAGCCGGGGAGCTGTTTTTT.

CDR3 loop: CSAGEIYEQYF. The CDR3 nucleotides are TGCAGTGCTGGTGAAATTTACGAGCAGTACTTC. The J gene is TRBJ2-7, the V gene TRBV20-1; D ambiguous. Germline loops: CDR1 DFQATT, CDR2 SNEGSKA (reference sequence). V was clipped by 5 bases and J by 4 bases, with 9 bases between them. The CDR3 is 11 amino acids.

The V gene is TRBV5-1, the J gene TRBJ1-5, with D possibly matching TRBD1 (6 bases). V was shortened by 1 base and J by 3 bases, with 17 bases between the two germline ends. This CDR3 has 17 amino acids. The germline V gene encodes CDR1 SGHRS and CDR2 YFSETQ. CDR3 coding DNA: TGCGCCAGCAGCTTGACAGGGTGTCTTGGTCCCAATCAGCCCCAGCATTTT. Protein: CASSLTGCLGPNQPQHF.

This chain links TRBV5-1 with TRBJ2-1; D perhaps matches TRBD2 (6 bases). CDR1 SGHRS and CDR2 YFSETQ come from the germline V gene. The CDR3 has 16 residues. V was pared by 4 bases and J by 4 bases, with 18 bases between. The DNA for the CDR3 is TGCGCCAGCAGCCCGGGAGTGGGCCAGGCGTACAATGAGCAGTTCTTC. Encoded protein: CASSPGVGQAYNEQFF.

J is TRBJ2-7 and V is TRBV9; 12 nucleotides align to TRBD2. Germline CDR1 SGDLS, CDR2 YYNGEE. V gave up 0 bases and J gave up 6 bases; unmatched junction bases: 4. This CDR3 comprises 15 residues. CDR3 DNA: TGTGCCAGCAGCGTAGGGACTAGCGGGACCTTCGAGCAGTACTTC. This gives the protein CASSVGTSGTFEQYF.

In this sample, this clonotype turned up a few times. The chain joins TRBV29-1 to TRBJ1-1; D unclear. The V and J ends lost 2 bases and 2 bases respectively, with 9 bases between them. The length of the CDR3 is 13 residues. Germline V CDR1 and CDR2: SQVTM, ANQGSEA. The CDR3 sequence is CSVERTENTEAFF. The CDR3, as DNA: TGCAGCGTTGAACGCACAGAAAACACTGAAGCTTTCTTT.

The chain recombines TRBV5-1 with TRBJ2-5; D is unresolved. The CDR3 length is 14 residues. The V gene's germline CDR1 is SGHRS and CDR2 YFSETQ. The V end lost 2 bases, the J end lost 1 base, and 9 bases lay between the germline ends. Written as DNA, the CDR3 is TGCGCCAGCAGCTTCAGAGGAGTCCAAGAGACCCAGTACTTC. Translated: CASSFRGVQETQYF.

This chain uses TRBV30 with TRBJ1-3; D unclear. From germline, CDR1 is GTSNPN and CDR2 SVGIG (reference sequence). The CDR3 has 15 residues. V was shortened by 4 bases and J by 0 bases, with 13 bases between the two germline ends. The CDR3 spells CAWTPGGHSGNTIYF. The CDR3 nucleotides read TGTGCCTGGACCCCCGGAGGCCACTCTGGAAACACCATATATTTT.

The chain has TRBV9 and TRBJ1-1; D not certain. The CDR3 is made up of 17 amino acids. Germline V gene lookup returns CDR1 SGDLS and CDR2 YYNGEE. V was shortened by 0 bases and J by 1 base, with 16 bases between the two germline ends. The CDR3: CASSVGPAGSGNTEAFF. In nucleotides, the CDR3 is TGTGCCAGCAGCGTAGGCCCAGCGGGCAGCGGGAACACTGAAGCTTTCTTT.

The chain employs TRBV13 and TRBJ2-3; 12 bases map to TRBD2. CDR3 size: 17 residues. Germline assignment: CDR1 PRHDT and CDR2 FYEKMQ (reference sequence). J gave up 4 bases and V 6 bases, and 11 bases lay outside the gene matches. The CDR3 region is CASSWASGGAVSDTQYF. CDR3 DNA: TGTGCCAGCAGTTGGGCTAGCGGGGGGGCCGTTTCAGATACGCAGTATTTT.

V is TRBV29-1 and J is TRBJ2-3; D may match TRBD1 or TRBD2 (5 bases each). CDR1 SQVTM and CDR2 ANQGSEA come from the germline V gene. V was cut by 5 bases and J by 6 bases, with 9 bases left in between. The CDR3 is 11 amino acids. The CDR3 bases are TGCAGCGTTTGGGGGTTTGATACGCAGTATTTT. This gives the protein CSVWGFDTQYF.

The chain links TRBV5-8 to TRBJ2-6; maybe TRBD1 (5 bases). Germline values: CDR1 SGHTS, CDR2 YDEGEE. V was cut by 2 bases and J by 0 bases, with 6 bases left in between. This CDR3 is built from 15 residues. The DNA of the CDR3 is TGTGCCAGCAGCTTTGGGGCCTCTGGGGCCAACGTCCTGACTTTC. It specifies CASSFGASGANVLTF.

The V call is TRBV20-1, the J call TRBJ2-7; D is perhaps TRBD1 or TRBD2 (5 bases each). There are 14 residues in the CDR3. V gave up 4 bases and J gave up 0 bases, with 13 bases separating them. Germline-derived CDR1 and CDR2 are DFQATT and SNEGSKA (reference sequence). In DNA, the CDR3 is TGCAGTGCTACCGGGACGGACGGCTCCTACGAGCAGTACTTC. It is translated as CSATGTDGSYEQYF.

This chain connects TRBV15 to TRBJ2-1; 8 nucleotides match TRBD2. Trimming cost V 5 bases and J 6 bases; bases outside gene matches: 6. Per the germline V gene, CDR1 is LNHNV and CDR2 is YYDKDF (reference sequence). The CDR3 is made up of 14 amino acids. In nucleotides, the CDR3 is TGTGCCACCAGCCTCGGGAGGGCCGGCAATGAGCAGTTCTTC. Residues: CATSLGRAGNEQFF.